A selection of T cell receptor beta chains follows, all from one sample in a study of T cell responses to AZD1222 COVID-19 vaccine. TCRdb keeps only in-frame clones here, not all; method: immunoSEQ multiplex PCR. The repertoire consists of approximately 110,000 clones, with around 87% occurring once and the leading ten covering 5% to 5.5%. Sequencing was performed on peripheral blood, taken on day 0 of AZD1222 vaccination. These receptors were collected from an adult in good health. The CDR3 runs from the conserved cysteine through the conserved F or W. Fields, in order: V gene, clone size, J gene, D gene, CDR3 DNA, CDR3 protein. D genes are given only for firm matches. The size of a clone is reported for some rows only, either as once, few or many, or as a class for expanded clones.

v_call: TRBV10-3
clone_size: -
j_call: TRBJ1-2
d_call: -
cdr3_nt: TGTGCCATCTCGGCCAACGAAAAGCGCTATGGCTACACCTTC
cdr3_aa: CAISANEKRYGYTF

v_call: TRBV3-1/TRBV3-2
clone_size: few
j_call: TRBJ1-2
d_call: -
cdr3_nt: TGTGCCAGCAGCCAAGGGGGGGCCGGGCGTGGCTACACCTTC
cdr3_aa: CASSQGGAGRGYTF

v_call: TRBV28
clone_size: -
j_call: TRBJ2-3
d_call: -
cdr3_nt: TGTGCCAGCAGTCCGGACCCGAGCACAGATACGCAGTATTTT
cdr3_aa: CASSPDPSTDTQYF

v_call: TRBV6-1
clone_size: -
j_call: TRBJ2-3
d_call: -
cdr3_nt: TGTGCCAGCAGTGAAGCGCTGGGCAACACAGATACGCAGTATTTT
cdr3_aa: CASSEALGNTDTQYF

v_call: TRBV7-8
clone_size: -
j_call: TRBJ1-2
d_call: -
cdr3_nt: TGTGCCAGCAGCTTAAGGGATGCAGGGCCTAACTATGGCTACACCTTC
cdr3_aa: CASSLRDAGPNYGYTF

v_call: TRBV5-5
clone_size: -
j_call: TRBJ1-5
d_call: -
cdr3_nt: TGTGCCAGCAGCCATCAATATTGGGAGAGCACTAGCAATCAGCCCCAGCATTTT
cdr3_aa: CASSHQYWESTSNQPQHF

v_call: TRBV7-9
clone_size: -
j_call: TRBJ2-7
d_call: TRBD2
cdr3_nt: TGTGCCAGCAGCTTATCGGGGGGCTACGAGCAGTACTTC
cdr3_aa: CASSLSGGYEQYF

v_call: TRBV6-2/TRBV6-3
clone_size: -
j_call: TRBJ1-2
d_call: TRBD1
cdr3_nt: TGTGCCAGCAGCTCCGGGACAGGGCCCGGCTATGGCTACACCTTC
cdr3_aa: CASSSGTGPGYGYTF

v_call: TRBV9
clone_size: -
j_call: TRBJ2-3
d_call: -
cdr3_nt: TGTGCCAGCAGCGCTACCGAGCGGGGCACAGATACGCAGTATTTT
cdr3_aa: CASSATERGTDTQYF

v_call: TRBV11-2
clone_size: -
j_call: TRBJ1-6
d_call: -
cdr3_nt: TGTGCCAGCAGCTCTACTAGACCACAAGGGGATTCACCCCTCCACTTT
cdr3_aa: CASSSTRPQGDSPLHF

v_call: TRBV2
clone_size: -
j_call: TRBJ2-7
d_call: TRBD2
cdr3_nt: TGTGCCAGTACTGTAGGACTAGCGGGGGGCGAGCAGTACTTC
cdr3_aa: CASTVGLAGGEQYF